The rows below give T cell receptor beta chains drawn from one sample of a study of identical twins' blood T cells. Using its own MiXCR run on the 5' RACE reads, TCRdb lists one record per CDR3 protein. Of 350,000 to 400,000 distinct CDR3 sequences in the sample, 25% to 35% were seen once. Sequenced: PBMCs. The receptor source for this set is a woman between 18 and 50 years old in good health. CDR3s include the opening cysteine and the closing phenylalanine or tryptophan. Fields, in order: clone size, V gene, D gene, J gene, CDR3 protein, CDR3 DNA. D genes are given only for firm matches. Clone size is shown for a subset of rows, as once, few, many or a class of expanded clone.

many	TRBV20-1	NA	TRBJ1-5	CSASDSTTGFNQPQHF	TGCAGTGCCTCGGACTCTACAACGGGCTTTAATCAGCCCCAGCATTTT
once	TRBV20-1	NA	TRBJ1-2	CSASLVESANYGYTF	TGCAGTGCTAGTCTAGTGGAGAGTGCTAACTATGGCTACACCTTC
few	TRBV29-1	NA	TRBJ1-2	CSVRQTRPPYGYTF	TGCAGCGTTCGGCAGACCAGACCGCCCTATGGCTACACCTTC
NA	TRBV6-5	NA	TRBJ1-4	CASSPRGRSNEKLFF	TGTGCCAGCAGCCCCAGGGGACGGTCGAATGAAAAACTGTTTTTT
NA	TRBV7-3	NA	TRBJ1-1	CASSLGANAEAFF	TGTGCCAGCAGCTTAGGGGCAAACGCTGAAGCTTTCTTT
NA	TRBV12-3/TRBV12-4	TRBD1	TRBJ1-5	CASSFGTGYQPQHF	TGTGCCAGCAGTTTCGGGACAGGGTATCAGCCCCAGCATTTT
few	TRBV20-1	NA	TRBJ1-1	CSAEGTREAFF	TGCAGTGCTGAAGGGACCCGGGAAGCTTTCTTT
many	TRBV12-3/TRBV12-4	NA	TRBJ1-1	CASKGIRMNTEAFF	TGTGCCAGCAAGGGGATTCGGATGAACACTGAAGCTTTCTTT
NA	TRBV29-1	NA	TRBJ1-3	CSVDSATSGNTIYF	TGCAGCGTTGATTCTGCGACCTCTGGAAACACCATATATTTT
NA	TRBV7-2	TRBD2	TRBJ2-1	CASSGIRDYYNEQFF	TGTGCCAGCAGCGGAATCCGGGACTACTACAATGAGCAGTTCTTC
many	TRBV12-5	NA	TRBJ1-1	CASGLVQDTEAFF	TGTGCTAGTGGTTTGGTACAGGACACTGAAGCTTTCTTT
NA	TRBV7-9	NA	TRBJ1-4	CASSFQGKNEKLFF	TGTGCCAGCAGCTTTCAAGGGAAGAATGAAAAACTGTTTTTT
few	TRBV11-2	NA	TRBJ2-5	CASSLDDGFQTQYF	TGTGCCAGCAGCTTGGATGACGGCTTTCAGACCCAGTACTTC
NA	TRBV5-8	NA	TRBJ1-3	CASILNEGNTIYF	TGTGCCAGCATCCTCAATGAGGGAAACACCATATATTTT
many	TRBV28	NA	TRBJ1-1	CASSPRTDMNTEAFF	TGTGCCAGCAGCCCGAGGACGGACATGAACACTGAAGCTTTCTTT
few	TRBV9	NA	TRBJ2-3	CASSAVTGDTQYF	TGTGCCAGCAGCGCAGTTACGGGGGATACGCAGTATTTT
many	TRBV6-5	TRBD2	TRBJ2-2	CASRSATSGFTGELFF	TGTGCCAGCAGATCCGCTACTAGCGGATTCACCGGGGAGCTGTTTTTT
many	TRBV29-1	NA	TRBJ2-3	CSVEDKGRGTDTQYF	TGCAGCGTTGAAGATAAGGGACGAGGCACAGATACGCAGTATTTT
few	TRBV9	NA	TRBJ2-1	CASSVRGDSYNEQFF	TGTGCCAGCAGCGTACGCGGGGACTCCTACAATGAGCAGTTCTTC
many	TRBV20-1	NA	TRBJ1-5	CSATGRNQPQHF	TGCAGTGCTACCGGTAGGAATCAGCCCCAGCATTTT
once	TRBV7-6	NA	TRBJ2-1	CASSSGPLYNEQFF	TGTGCCAGCAGCTCGGGACCTCTTTACAATGAGCAGTTCTTC
NA	TRBV5-1	TRBD1	TRBJ1-2	CASSLATGALSYGYTF	TGCGCCAGCAGCTTGGCTACAGGGGCTCTTAGCTATGGCTACACCTTC
NA	TRBV7-8	NA	TRBJ1-1	CASSPIGAGRNTEAFF	TGTGCCAGCAGCCCTATCGGGGCAGGACGGAACACTGAAGCTTTCTTT
few	TRBV28	NA	TRBJ2-3	CASSFRQGGTDTQYF	TGTGCCAGCAGTTTCCGGCAGGGCGGCACAGATACGCAGTATTTT
few	TRBV7-9	NA	TRBJ1-1	CASSLGGDTALTEAFF	TGTGCCAGCAGCTTAGGGGGGGACACCGCCCTCACTGAAGCTTTCTTT
few	TRBV20-1	TRBD2	TRBJ2-1	CSARLPSGPNEQFF	TGCAGTGCTAGGCTTCCTAGCGGGCCAAATGAGCAGTTCTTC
NA	TRBV6-2/TRBV6-3	NA	TRBJ1-5	CASSGTISNQPQHF	TGTGCCAGCAGCGGGACAATTAGCAATCAGCCCCAGCATTTT
NA	TRBV18	TRBD2	TRBJ2-1	CASSSTSYTSGSSYNEQFF	TGTGCCAGCTCATCGACCTCTTATACTAGCGGGAGTTCCTACAATGAGCAGTTCTTC
NA	TRBV5-1	NA	TRBJ1-2	CASSLESGNGYTF	TGCGCCAGCAGCTTGGAGTCAGGGAATGGCTACACCTTC
NA	TRBV19	NA	TRBJ2-3	CASSIGLSGSTDTQYF	TGTGCCAGTAGTATAGGTTTGAGCGGGAGCACAGATACGCAGTATTTT
few	TRBV20-1	NA	TRBJ2-5	CSASYGLGTQYF	TGCAGTGCTAGTTATGGGTTGGGGACCCAGTACTTC
NA	TRBV10-3	TRBD1	TRBJ2-5	CAIGTGFQETQYF	TGTGCCATCGGGACAGGGTTCCAAGAGACCCAGTACTTC
NA	TRBV7-2	NA	TRBJ2-5	CASSLTSTLKQETQYF	TGTGCCAGCAGCTTAACGTCTACACTAAAACAAGAGACCCAGTACTTC
NA	TRBV11-2	TRBD1	TRBJ1-1	CASREWTGEAFF	TGTGCCAGCAGGGAATGGACAGGGGAAGCTTTCTTT
few	TRBV29-1	NA	TRBJ1-1	CSVALLVWGVNTEAFF	TGCAGCGTTGCTCTTTTGGTGTGGGGGGTGAACACTGAAGCTTTCTTT
many	TRBV7-2	NA	TRBJ1-1	CASSVIRGETEAFF	TGTGCCAGCAGCGTAATCAGGGGAGAAACTGAAGCTTTCTTT
NA	TRBV5-1	NA	TRBJ1-4	CASRPQGVFEKLFF	TGCGCCAGCAGACCCCAGGGAGTATTTGAAAAACTGTTTTTT